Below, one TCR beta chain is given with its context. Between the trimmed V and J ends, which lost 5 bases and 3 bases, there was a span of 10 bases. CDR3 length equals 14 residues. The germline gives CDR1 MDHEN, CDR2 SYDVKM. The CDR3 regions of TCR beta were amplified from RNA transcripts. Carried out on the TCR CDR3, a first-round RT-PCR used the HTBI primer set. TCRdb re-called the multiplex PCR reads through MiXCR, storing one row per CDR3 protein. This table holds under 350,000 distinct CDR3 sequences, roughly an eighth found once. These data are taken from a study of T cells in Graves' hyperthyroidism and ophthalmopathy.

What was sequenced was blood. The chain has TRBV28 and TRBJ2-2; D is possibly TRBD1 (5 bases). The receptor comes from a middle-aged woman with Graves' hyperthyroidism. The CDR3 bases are TGTGCCAGCAGTCGCCAGGGATACACCGGGGAGCTGTTTTTT. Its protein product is CASSRQGYTGELFF.